The 7 T cell receptor beta chains below were found in one sample sequenced in a study of blood T cell repertoires in COVID-19. Method: immunoSEQ multiplex PCR; TCRdb's copy keeps in-frame clones and lacks some. The table includes some 390,000 clones, 85% to 90% detected once. Sequencing was carried out using peripheral blood. The receptors were sampled from a human donor in a cohort sampled during active COVID-19.

The J gene is TRBJ1-2, the V gene TRBV9; D remains unclear. Germline CDR1 SGDLS, CDR2 YYNGEE. Trimming left V 4 bases short and J 2 bases short, with 12 bases between. The CDR3 runs to 14 residues. The CDR3 reads CASSPDGRNYGYTF. In DNA, the CDR3 is TGTGCCAGCAGCCCAGATGGGAGAAACTATGGCTACACCTTC.

The sample holds a few counts of this clone. The chain joins TRBV5-6 to TRBJ2-7, with TRBD1 matching over 8 bases. Trimming removed 5 bases from V and 1 base from J; junction bases left unmatched: 14. The CDR3 is made up of 17 amino acids. Germline assignment: CDR1 SGHDT and CDR2 YYEEEE. DNA of the CDR3: TGTGCCAGCAGGTCCAAACCGACAGGGGTGGGTTCCTACGAGCAGTACTTC. This gives the protein CASRSKPTGVGSYEQYF. The full variable domain, with the rest looked up from reference TRBV5-6 and TRBJ2-7, is DAGVTQSPTHLIKTRGQQVTLRCSPKSGHDTVSWYQQALGQGPQFIFQYYEEEERQRGNFPDRFSGHQFPNYSSELNVNALLLGDSALYLCASRSKPTGVGSYEQYFGPGTRLTVT.

This clone was seen just once. This sequence joins TRBV6-5 and TRBJ1-6; a possible D gene is TRBD1 (5 bases). This CDR3 is 16 amino acids long. CDR1 is MNHEY, CDR2 SVGAGI, per germline. The ends were cut back, 2 bases at V and 7 bases at J, with 15 bases in the middle. CDR3 loop: CASSYGASTVNSPLHF. The CDR3 coding sequence is TGTGCCAGCAGTTACGGGGCCTCGACAGTCAATTCACCCCTCCACTTT.

The chain links TRBV5-1 to TRBJ2-2; 7 nucleotides align to TRBD1. The V gene's germline CDR1 is SGHRS and CDR2 YFSETQ. The CDR3 sequence is 14 residues long. V lost 0 bases to trimming and J lost 6 bases; unmatched junction nucleotides: 2. The CDR3: CASSLATGAGELFF. CDR3 bases: TGCGCCAGCAGCTTGGCCACAGGGGCCGGGGAGCTGTTTTTT.

In regard to this clone: Sequence at one end of the junction differs from germline and may be a read error. The chain uses TRBV29-1 and TRBJ2-7, with D perhaps TRBD2 (6 bases). The CDR3 runs 12 residues. Per the germline V gene, CDR1 is SQVTM and CDR2 is ANQGSEA. The CDR3 DNA reads as TGCAGCGTTGGTGGAGGGTCCTCCGAGCAGTACTTC. It yields the protein CSVGGGSSEQYF.

The rearrangement links TRBV5-1 to TRBJ2-5, with D perhaps TRBD1 (6 bases). CDR3 size: 15 residues. V was trimmed by 2 bases and J by 2 bases, leaving 13 bases between them. Germline V CDR1 and CDR2: SGHRS, YFSETQ. The CDR3 DNA is TGCGCCAGCAGCTTCCTAGGGGGTTATCAAGAGACCCAGTACTTC. Translated: CASSFLGGYQETQYF.

The V and J genes are TRBV2 and TRBJ2-7; tentative D call: TRBD2 (7 bases). V lost 7 bases to trimming and J lost 1 base, with 14 bases between them. This CDR3 is 14 amino acids long. CDR1 SNHLY and CDR2 FYNNEI come from the germline V gene. CDR3 residues: CASTNREGSYEQYF. In DNA, the CDR3 is TGTGCCAGCACCAACAGGGAGGGGTCCTACGAGCAGTACTTC.